This TCR beta chain was observed in a study of breast tumors, draining lymph nodes, adjacent tissues. Findings and limits, study-wide: Findings are consistent with lymph node origin and intratumoral expansion of most tumor T cells.

TCRdb called the multiplex PCR reads again in MiXCR, with one record for every CDR3 protein. The table shows 200,000 to 300,000 distinct CDR3 sequences, with over 25% occurring only once. The length of the CDR3 is 14 residues. The V end was cut by 7 bases, the J end by 2 bases, with 14 bases between. Germline V gene lookup returns CDR1 LGHDT and CDR2 YNNKEL (reference sequence). This clonotype was observed a few times. Its antigen is not known. Breast cancer patients provided tissue from their axillary draining lymph nodes. The material sequenced was axillary lymph node tissue. The clonotype originates from a female donor with breast cancer. Some clones in this sample may be carry-over from other donors' samples. V gene TRBV3-1 combines with J gene TRBJ2-5; D assignment may be TRBD1 or TRBD2 (5 bases each). The CDR3 DNA reads as TGTGCCAGCAACCCCCGGGACGAACAAGAGACCCAGTACTTC. It encodes CASNPRDEQETQYF.